Ten or more counts support the clone carrying this T cell receptor (beta chain). The CDR3 has 12 residues. V lost 5 bases and J 8 bases, leaving 10 bases between the germline ends. The germline V gene has CDR1 SGHVS and CDR2 FNYEAQ. The sample is drawn from a study of blood T cell repertoires in COVID-19. Study background: The United States, Italy and Spain provided the acute and convalescent COVID-19 samples. T cells, B-cell-depleted T cells, or PBMCs provided the cDNA or gDNA that served as material.

The table came from immunoSEQ multiplex PCR; TCRdb's copy has only in-frame clones and leaves some out. The sample comprises tens of thousands of clones, 82% of which are singletons, and 22% rests with the top ten. The sequence derives from a woman aged 60-70 years with acute or convalescent COVID-19. V usage is TRBV7-6 and J usage is TRBJ1-3; maybe TRBD1 (5 bases). Material: peripheral blood. The CDR3 DNA reads TGTGCCAGCAGCCCAGACAGCTACACCATATATTTT. This translates into CASSPDSYTIYF.